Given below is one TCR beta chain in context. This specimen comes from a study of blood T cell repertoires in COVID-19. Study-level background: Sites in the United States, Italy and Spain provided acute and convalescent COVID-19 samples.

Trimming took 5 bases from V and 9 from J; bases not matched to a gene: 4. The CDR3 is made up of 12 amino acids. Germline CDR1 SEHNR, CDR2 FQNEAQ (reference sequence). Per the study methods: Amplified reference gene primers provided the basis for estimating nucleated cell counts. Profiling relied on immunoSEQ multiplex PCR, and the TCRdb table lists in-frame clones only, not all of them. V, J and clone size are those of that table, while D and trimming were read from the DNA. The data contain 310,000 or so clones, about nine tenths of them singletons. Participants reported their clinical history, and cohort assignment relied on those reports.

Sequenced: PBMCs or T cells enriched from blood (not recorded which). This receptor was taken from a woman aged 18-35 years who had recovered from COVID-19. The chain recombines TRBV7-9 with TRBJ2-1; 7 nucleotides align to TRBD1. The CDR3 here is CASSPGGGEQFF. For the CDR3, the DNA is TGTGCCAGCAGCCCAGGGGGTGGTGAGCAGTTCTTC.